The rows below give T cell receptor beta chains drawn from one sample of a study of T cell changes during pregnancy in multiple sclerosis. The data were produced by immunoSEQ multiplex PCR, yet TCRdb's version contains in-frame clones alone and is incomplete. The sample lists 20,000 to 25,000 clones; roughly 90% were seen once. Source: CD8+ T cells from peripheral blood mononuclear cells, taken after pregnancy. The origin of the receptors is a female donor with multiple sclerosis, enrolled in a pregnancy study. The CDR3 runs from the conserved cysteine through the conserved F or W. The order of the fields is CDR3 DNA, CDR3 protein, J gene, CDR3 length, D gene, V gene, clone size. D genes are given only for firm matches. Some rows have no size entry. The others give once, few or many, or a class for an expanded clone.

TGTGCCAGCAGCCCCACTAGCGTTTACTACGAGCAGTACTTC CASSPTSVYYEQYF TRBJ2-7 14 TRBD2 TRBV11-2 -
TGCGCCAGCAGCCCTACCAGAGGGGGCACGTACGAGCAGTACTTC CASSPTRGGTYEQYF TRBJ2-7 15 TRBD1 TRBV4-1 -
TGTGCCAGCAGTGAAGATAGCGGGAGTCCCTACAATGAGCAGTTCTTC CASSEDSGSPYNEQFF TRBJ2-1 16 TRBD2 TRBV6-4 -
TGTGCCATCAGTGAAGGTGGTTACGCGACTGAGAACTATGGCTACACCTTC CAISEGGYATENYGYTF TRBJ1-2 17 - TRBV10-3 -
TGCGCCAGCAGCCAAGTTTTGGGGCGGCGGGAGGGCTGCAATGAGCAGTTCTTC CASSQVLGRREGCNEQFF TRBJ2-1 18 TRBD2 TRBV4-3 -
TGTGCCAGCAGCTTTACTGCAGGGTCGTTGAATGAGCAGTTCTTC CASSFTAGSLNEQFF TRBJ2-1 15 - TRBV7-6 -
TGTGCCAGCAGCGTAAATCTAGCGGAACAGTACAATGAGCAGTTCTTC CASSVNLAEQYNEQFF TRBJ2-1 16 TRBD2 TRBV9 -
TGTGCCAGCAGCTCAGGACGACCAGCACGGGGCGAGCAGTACTTC CASSSGRPARGEQYF TRBJ2-7 15 - TRBV9 large
TGTGCCAGTAGTATCCGGGACACTAATCAGCCCCAGCATTTT CASSIRDTNQPQHF TRBJ1-5 14 - TRBV19 -
TGTGCCAGCAGTTACCCGGAAAGGGGGCGAGGGCAGCCCCAGCATTTT CASSYPERGRGQPQHF TRBJ1-5 16 TRBD1 TRBV6-6 -
TGTGCCAGCAGTTTATCGTTACTTGGAGGATACACAGATACGCAGTATTTT CASSLSLLGGYTDTQYF TRBJ2-3 17 - TRBV27 -
TGTGCCAGCAGTTCGGTCAGGGGACCCTACGAGCAGTACTTC CASSSVRGPYEQYF TRBJ2-7 14 - TRBV27 -
TGCGCCAGCAGCCAAGAAAAAGACAGCTCCTACGAGCAGTACTTC CASSQEKDSSYEQYF TRBJ2-7 15 - TRBV4-3 -
TGTGCCAGCAGCTTAGGGGGACAGGGGAGTACTGAAGCTTTCTTT CASSLGGQGSTEAFF TRBJ1-1 15 TRBD1 TRBV7-6 once
TGCGCCAGCAGTCCGGGGGGTCGCGGGAGGGGGGCAGATACGCAGTATTTT CASSPGGRGRGADTQYF TRBJ2-3 17 TRBD2 TRBV10-1 -
TGCGCCAGCCGTCGATGGGGGACTACCGGAAACACCATATATTTT CASRRWGTTGNTIYF TRBJ1-3 15 - TRBV4-1 -
TGTGCCAGCAGTGGACTTACCTACGAGCAGTACTTC CASSGLTYEQYF TRBJ2-7 12 - TRBV6-1 -
TGTGCCAAAACAGCTGAGCTACGGAAGTATAGCAATCAGCCCCAGCATTTT CAKTAELRKYSNQPQHF TRBJ1-5 17 - TRBV7-3 medium-sized
TGCGCCAGCAGGACTGGGGGGGAGCAGTTCTTC CASRTGGEQFF TRBJ2-1 11 - TRBV5-1 -
TGTGCCAGCAGTTTCCTACCGGGACAGGGGTCCTACGAGCAGTACTTC CASSFLPGQGSYEQYF TRBJ2-7 16 TRBD1 TRBV27 -
TGTGCCAGCAGCGGTAGGGACAGGGACTATAATTCACCCCTCCACTTT CASSGRDRDYNSPLHF TRBJ1-6 16 TRBD1 TRBV7-9 few
TGTGCCAGCAGTTCGGAGATGGCCGTTAATGAAAAACTGTTTTTT CASSSEMAVNEKLFF TRBJ1-4 15 - TRBV27 few
TGTGCCAGCAGCTTAGCCCCCAGGAAAGGCTACACCTTC CASSLAPRKGYTF TRBJ1-2 13 - TRBV7-9 -
TGTGCCAGCAGCGCCGTACTAGCGGGAGCGTACAATGAGCAGTTCTTC CASSAVLAGAYNEQFF TRBJ2-1 16 TRBD2 TRBV9 -
TGTGCCAGCAGTGACAGCACAGCCTACGAGCAGTACTTC CASSDSTAYEQYF TRBJ2-7 13 - TRBV6-1 -
TGTGCCAGCGTTGGTGCCATGAGGGATGGCTACACCTTC CASVGAMRDGYTF TRBJ1-2 13 - TRBV7-9 -
TGTGCCAGCAGCCAAGGGGCAGGGTGGCACGAGCAGTACTTC CASSQGAGWHEQYF TRBJ2-7 14 - TRBV4-2 -
TGCAGCGTTTGGCTAGCGGGATCCTCCTCCTACGAGCAGTACTTC CSVWLAGSSSYEQYF TRBJ2-7 15 TRBD2 TRBV29-1 -
TGTGCCAGCAGTTTAAATTTGGTGAGGGACTACGAATTCGAGCAGTACTTC CASSLNLVRDYEFEQYF TRBJ2-7 17 TRBD2 TRBV28 -
TGTGCCAGCAGTAATCGGGGGGGCCCCGGGGAGCTGTTTTTT CASSNRGGPGELFF TRBJ2-2 14 TRBD2 TRBV6-5 -
TGTGCCAGCAGTTACCTCGACACGTACGAGCAGTACTTC CASSYLDTYEQYF TRBJ2-7 13 - TRBV6-5 -
TGTGCCAGCAGCTCCCTAAGCCAGGGGACCGGTCGTGGCTACACCTTC CASSSLSQGTGRGYTF TRBJ1-2 16 - TRBV5-6 -
TGTGCCAGCAGTTGGACAGGGGGCGTCGAGCAGTACTTC CASSWTGGVEQYF TRBJ2-7 13 TRBD1 TRBV27 once
TGTGCCTGGACCCAACCCCCGGGACAGGGGGCCGATGAGCAGTTCTTC CAWTQPPGQGADEQFF TRBJ2-1 16 TRBD1 TRBV30 -
TGTGCCAGTAGTTTTGAAGGGGGCGCGAACTATGGCTACACCTTC CASSFEGGANYGYTF TRBJ1-2 15 TRBD1 TRBV19 -
TGTGCCAGCAGCCAAGATACCGGTAATGAGCAGTTCTTC CASSQDTGNEQFF TRBJ2-1 13 - TRBV14 -
TGTGCCAGCAGCCTAGGACAGGGACCCTTTGAGCAGTACTTC CASSLGQGPFEQYF TRBJ2-7 14 TRBD1 TRBV9 -
TGTGCCATCAGTGGGACGACAGGAGAATATGGCTACACCTTC CAISGTTGEYGYTF TRBJ1-2 14 - TRBV10-3 -
TGTGCCAGCAGCTCCCCCAGGGAGCAGTACTTC CASSSPREQYF TRBJ2-7 11 - TRBV5-6 -
TGTGCCAGCAGTTTAGGTTTGGGACAGGGGAATTTGGAGACCCAGTACTTC CASSLGLGQGNLETQYF TRBJ2-5 17 TRBD1 TRBV28 once
TGTGCCAGCTCACCACTAGAGGCGACCTATGGCTACACCTTC CASSPLEATYGYTF TRBJ1-2 14 - TRBV18 -
TGTGCCAGCAGCCTCTGGAGAGTCGCAGCCTACGAGCAGTACTTC CASSLWRVAAYEQYF TRBJ2-7 15 - TRBV13 -
TGTGCCATCAGTGATATAATGGACAGGGACAATGAGCAGTTCTTC CAISDIMDRDNEQFF TRBJ2-1 15 TRBD1 TRBV10-3 -
TGCGCCAGCAGCCAAGAACGAACAGGTACTAGCGGTTACTACGAGCAGTACTTC CASSQERTGTSGYYEQYF TRBJ2-7 18 TRBD2 TRBV4-1 -
TGTGCCAGCAGTGAACAGGGAGGAGCAGATACGCAGTATTTT CASSEQGGADTQYF TRBJ2-3 14 - TRBV6-1 -
TGTGCCAGCAGCTTAGGACCGCCGGGACAGGGTGGGGCCGGGGAGCTGTTTTTT CASSLGPPGQGGAGELFF TRBJ2-2 18 TRBD1 TRBV7-9 -
TGTGCCAGTAAGGCGGGGCAGGGGGCATACGAGCAGTACTTC CASKAGQGAYEQYF TRBJ2-7 14 TRBD1 TRBV19 -
TGTGCCAGCAGTTTCTCGGTGTCCGGAGATACGCAGTATTTT CASSFSVSGDTQYF TRBJ2-3 14 - TRBV28 -
TGCGCCAGCAGCCACATTGAGGGACTAGCGAACTACAATGAGCAGTTCTTC CASSHIEGLANYNEQFF TRBJ2-1 17 TRBD2 TRBV4-3 -
TGTGCCAGCAGCTCCACATCCCCAGGGGACAATGAGCAGTTCTTC CASSSTSPGDNEQFF TRBJ2-1 15 - TRBV7-2 -